This TCR beta chain was sequenced for a study of identical twins. Broader study findings: Abundant beta clonotypes from cord blood bore fewer insertions; memory repertoires lacked this pattern. For zero-insertion analyses, partial confounding could come from invariant MAIT and iNKT cells. The models systematically underestimated how much out-of-frame TCR alpha was shared in monozygotic twins.

TCRdb passed the 5' RACE reads through MiXCR, listing each CDR3 protein once. The table lists about 1.7 million distinct CDR3 sequences, about 31% of them singletons. V lost 1 base and J lost 6, with 17 bases in between. This CDR3 comprises 16 residues. CDR1 is LGHDT and CDR2 is YNNKEL in the germline V gene (reference sequence). Details on this clonotype: No antigen is known for it.

The rearrangement uses TRBV3-1 and TRBJ2-3; D perhaps matches TRBD2 (6 bases). Sequenced sample: cord blood. This sequence originates from a newborn girl in good health. The CDR3 reads CASSQGGVRRRDTQYF. In DNA, the CDR3 is TGTGCCAGCAGCCAAGGCGGGGTCAGAAGAAGGGATACGCAGTATTTT.